These 5 T cell receptor beta chains came from one sample sequenced in a study of CD8 T cells in Susac syndrome. RNA totalling roughly 0.5 to 1 ug underwent reverse transcription with random hexamers. Each CDR3 protein is one row after TCRdb ran MiXCR on the immunoSEQ multiplex PCR reads. The profile covers about 140,000 distinct CDR3 sequences, with roughly 94% appearing a single time and roughly 0.27% taken by the ten largest. The sequenced sample consisted of CD8+ T cells from PBMCs. These receptors were collected from a human donor in good health.

The CDR3 DNA reads TGTGCCAGCAGCTGGACAGGGAGCACTGAAGCTTTCTTT. It is translated as CASSWTGSTEAFF. This chain connects TRBV7-9 to TRBJ1-1; 8 bases map to TRBD1. V shed 4 bases and J 4 bases; nucleotides not matched to a gene: 2. The CDR3 loop spans 13 amino acids. Germline CDR1 SEHNR, CDR2 FQNEAQ (reference sequence).

V and J are TRBV27 and TRBJ2-4; D call uncertain. The V end lost 6 bases, the J end lost 1 base, and 7 bases lay between the germline ends. Looked up from germline, CDR1 is MNHEY and CDR2 is SMNVEV (reference sequence). This CDR3 spans 13 amino acids. The CDR3 DNA sequence: TGTGCCAGCAGCGACTGGGCCAAAAACATTCAGTACTTC. It yields the protein CASSDWAKNIQYF.

This CDR3 is CASSFSLLNTGELFF. In nucleotides, the CDR3 is TGTGCCAGCAGTTTCAGTCTACTGAACACCGGGGAGCTGTTTTTT. The chain has TRBV6-5 and TRBJ2-2, with no clear D. The V gene's germline CDR1 is MNHEY and CDR2 SVGAGI. CDR3 size: 15 residues. Trimming removed 4 bases at V and 1 base at J, with 10 bases between.

This clonotype was picked up one time. The chain combines TRBV4-2 with TRBJ1-1; 9 nucleotides align to TRBD1. The CDR3 contains 15 residues. V lost 4 bases, J lost 5 bases, and 8 bases stayed unmatched. Germline loops: CDR1 LGHNA, CDR2 YNFKEQ. CDR3 sequence (DNA): TGTGCCAGCAGCCCGCGTGGACAGGGGTTGACTGAAGCTTTCTTT. Its protein product is CASSPRGQGLTEAFF.

The V and J genes are TRBV28 and TRBJ2-2, with D perhaps matching TRBD1 (6 bases). This CDR3 region has 12 residues. Germline values: CDR1 MDHEN, CDR2 SYDVKM. V was clipped by 3 bases and J by 7 bases, with 6 bases between them. This chain's CDR3 is CASSLDSGELFF. In DNA form, the CDR3 reads TGTGCCAGCAGTTTGGACAGCGGGGAGCTGTTTTTT.